Here is one T cell receptor beta chain with its context. There are a few counts of this clone. The specificity of this receptor is unknown. Qualities for individual bases were not recorded, and no much larger clone is one base off. Each donor gave one peripheral blood draw, averaging approximately 0.11 L, which was collected into heparinised tubes. Naive, central memory, regulatory and stem cell-like memory CD4+ T cells were sorted on a BD FACSAria II using a panel including CD45RO, CCR7, CD25, CD127, CD95 and CD27. Purity was above 95% for every sorted population. PBMCs were isolated right away by Lymphoprep density gradient centrifugation and were stained directly, without culture. Samples were stained and sorted in pairs, with one healthy donor and one patient per experiment, so that batch effects were minimized. This sample was included in a study of beta chain features in type 1 diabetes (dated by TCRdb to about 2018). Some background on the complete study: Mean age, gender distribution, total cell number and subset yield were not different between patients and healthy donors. In the study, recently diagnosed type 1 diabetes patients and matched healthy donors were compared on the TCRB repertoires of their sorted circulating CD4+ T cell subsets. Regulatory and stem cell-like memory subsets were obtained from only 8 patients and about 8 healthy donors, while naive and central memory subsets were obtained from all 30 or so donors. A total of roughly 110 million sorted cells were examined across all samples, and the number of cells per subset was strongly correlated with RNA yield. What the research found in general, with its limitations: Because cDNA was sequenced instead of genomic DNA, highly expressing activated cells could be over-represented, though the groups showed no difference in activation or CD3 levels. Shorter templates might be favored by PCR, yet because patient and control samples were amplified and corrected together, any such skew would affect both groups equally. At VDJ recombination sites, patients with type 1 diabetes made fewer insertions and deleted more nucleotides, a pattern implying thymic rearrangement abnormalities. Only small numbers of individuals were included in the HLA sub-analyses, which left unresolved whether HLA type had any influence on TCRB rearrangement. A moderate but significant shortening of TCRB CDR3 length was observed in type 1 diabetes patients in all four CD4+ subsets. Naive, central memory and regulatory TCRB repertoires appeared more similar among patients than among healthy donors.

The entire amount of isolated RNA was reverse transcribed using the High Capacity cDNA Reverse Transcription Kit, so the sequenced TCRB transcripts were expressed ones. Naive, central memory and regulatory T cell samples underwent deep immunoSEQ sequencing, averaging around 3.6 million total reads per sample. Sorted cells were lysed in RLT buffer, and RNA was extracted using DNase-treated RNeasy Micro or Mini kits according to cell number. To prevent cross-contamination, each cell subset was processed individually, whereas patient and healthy donor samples were processed jointly. The immunoSEQ multiplex PCR was used to amplify TCRB sequences from cDNA, generating 87-bp fragments that spanned the CDR3 region. The amplicons were sequenced using the Illumina HiSeq platform. From the authors' description of their analysis: Synthetic template baselines were used to correct PCR bias computationally, reads within Hamming distance 2 were collapsed, and singletons that could not be merged were discarded. By aligning reads against IMGT, V, D and J genes, CDR3 length, and insertions or deletions at six rearrangement sites were assigned. Within each subset, clonotype counts were normalized to sorted cell number, after which true diversity and Gini coefficients were computed with the tcR R package. The overlap coefficient, calculated on TCRB nucleotide sequences, was used to measure repertoire sharing. TCRdb stores this immuneACCESS table with in-frame sequences only. Part of the clones is absent; in the studies checked, under half of the shortfall reflects unresolved V genes, and no reason is known for the rest. V, J and clone size are those of that table, while D and trimming were read from the DNA. The sample table contains hundreds of thousands of clones; only one count was recorded for roughly 8% of them. The top ten hold more than 0.4% of the sample.

Sequencing was done on a sample of central memory CD4+ T cells from blood. This clonotype originated in a woman between 18 and 29 years old in good health.

CDR3 region: CASKIPGGRGYTF. The DNA is TGTGCCAGCAAAATTCCGGGGGGTCGGGGCTACACCTTC. This sequence uses TRBV27 and TRBJ1-2; TRBD1 is perhaps the D gene, given 5 matching bases. V loses 7 bases, J loses 8 bases, and the germline ends lie 17 bases apart. The CDR3, cysteine through phenylalanine, is 13 amino acids long. The only DNA kept is the CDR3, 39 bases in frame from the first base. The germline V gene (reference sequence) supplies CDR1 MNHEY and CDR2 SMNVEV.